This T cell receptor (beta chain) was captured by sequencing in a study of T cell responses to AZD1222 COVID-19 vaccine. Looking at the study overall: Whether given at about 4 or about 12 weeks, second doses were pooled. Study outcomes and limitations: The sample set comprised mostly white British donors with more females, and clonal diversity was possibly underestimated. No day 14 peak samples; only post-peak repertoires were characterized.

Produced via immunoSEQ multiplex PCR; TCRdb's table is partial and in-frame only. The table records about 110,000 clones, around nine tenths of them present only once. Points on this clone: Its cognate antigen is unknown.

V was cut by 0 bases and J by 9 bases, with 9 bases left in between. The CDR3 has 14 residues. CDR1 is MGHRA and CDR2 is YSYEKL in the germline V gene. This receptor was obtained from an adult in good health. The source material was peripheral blood, sampled on day 0 of AZD1222 vaccination. The rearrangement joins TRBV4-1 to TRBJ1-6; D possibly corresponds to TRBD1 (6 bases). CDR3 amino acids: CASSQEKGGSPLHF. CDR3 nucleotides: TGCGCCAGCAGCCAAGAGAAGGGGGGTTCACCCCTCCACTTT.